This T cell receptor beta chain appears in the sequencing data of a study of blood T cells in healthy people across ages. Together with a sample-barcoded 5' primer, a J-beta primer mix was included in a second PCR lasting about 6 to 12 cycles. MiXCR was run by TCRdb on the 5' RACE reads, yielding one entry per CDR3 protein. The sample has some 920,000 distinct CDR3 sequences; roughly 50% are singletons. The receptor was isolated from an older woman in good health. Sample: blood.

CDR3 coding DNA: TGCAGTGCTAGACTCCAAAACGGGACAAGGTATAGATATGGCTACACCTTC. Its protein product is CSARLQNGTRYRYGYTF. This chain links TRBV20-1 with TRBJ1-2; possible D gene TRBD1, 6 bases. Trimming removed 2 bases at V and 5 bases at J, with 24 bases between. The CDR3 has 17 residues. In germline, CDR1 is DFQATT, CDR2 SNEGSKA (reference sequence).